These 6 T cell receptor beta chains came from one sample sequenced in a study of radiotherapy plus CTLA-4 blockade in lung cancer. Method: immunoSEQ multiplex PCR; TCRdb's copy keeps in-frame clones and lacks some. The sample includes about 68,000 clones, roughly 85% of them seen just once. Material: peripheral blood, obtained from a patient treated with radiotherapy plus ipilimumab. The receptors originated from a human donor with non-small cell lung cancer who had a complete response to radiotherapy plus ipilimumab.

The V call is TRBV5-1, the J call TRBJ2-5; tentative D call: TRBD1 (6 bases). The CDR3 has 12 amino acids. Germline CDR1 is SGHRS and CDR2 is YFSETQ. V was shortened by 7 bases and J by 5 bases, with 12 bases between the two germline ends. The CDR3 here is CASSQGSETQYF. As DNA, the CDR3 is TGCGCCAGCTCACAGGGATCGGAGACCCAGTACTTC.

J is TRBJ2-3 and V is TRBV19, with 9 positions matching TRBD1. The CDR3 is 15 amino acids. CDR1 LNHDA and CDR2 SQIVND come from the germline V gene (reference sequence). V shed 6 bases and J 4 bases; nucleotides not matched to a gene: 8. The CDR3 reads CASRTGGQGSDTQYF. CDR3 coding DNA: TGTGCCAGTAGGACGGGGGGACAGGGATCAGATACGCAGTATTTT.

CDR3 sequence reads: CASSRNPGLATDTQYF. The DNA of the CDR3 is TGCGCCAGCAGCCGAAATCCGGGACTAGCCACAGATACGCAGTATTTT. The rearrangement links TRBV4-3 to TRBJ2-3; 9 nucleotides match TRBD2. The germline gives CDR1 LGHNA, CDR2 YSLEER. V was pared by 4 bases and J by 2 bases, with 7 bases of the junction left unmatched. The CDR3 length is 16 residues.

The chain uses TRBV10-3 and TRBJ1-1; D remains unclear. The CDR3 length is 13 residues. Germline values: CDR1 ENHRY, CDR2 SYGVKD. Trimming took 10 bases from V and 0 from J, leaving 12 bases between them. CDR3 nucleotide sequence: TGTGCCACCCGAAAGGATATGAACACTGAAGCTTTCTTT. Translation gives CATRKDMNTEAFF.

The chain has TRBV7-9 and TRBJ1-2; a possible D gene is TRBD1 (6 bases). Trimming took 4 bases from V and 6 from J, leaving 12 bases between them. This CDR3 region has 13 residues. Germline V gives CDR1 SEHNR, CDR2 FQNEAQ (reference sequence). This CDR3 reads CASSSRTADGYTF. CDR3 DNA sequence: TGTGCCAGCAGCTCCAGGACAGCGGATGGCTACACCTTC.

The CDR3 is CASSHRLAGTSEQFF. In DNA form, the CDR3 reads TGTGCCAGCAGCCACAGACTAGCGGGGACCTCTGAGCAGTTCTTC. The J gene is TRBJ2-1, the V gene TRBV11-3; TRBD2 agrees at 11 bases. The CDR3 is 15 residues long. CDR1 and CDR2 from the germline V gene are SGHNT and YENEEA. V was pared by 5 bases and J by 9 bases, with 9 bases of the junction left unmatched.